A single sample gave rise to the 14 T cell receptor beta chains below, sequenced in a study of cytomegalovirus exposure and HLA in healthy donors. PCR primers comprised 60 Vbeta and 13 Jbeta primers. Here immunoSEQ multiplex PCR was the method, and the copy in TCRdb shows in-frame clones only, minus some. The sample has over 100,000 clones; roughly 80% are singletons. The specimen was PBMCs. Every receptor here comes from a woman in her forties or fifties in good health and CMV-seropositive.

This chain uses TRBV7-9 with TRBJ2-5; D gene uncertain. The CDR3 runs 12 residues. Germline V gene sequence: CDR1 SEHNR, CDR2 FQNEAQ (reference sequence). V was pared by 6 bases and J by 5 bases, with 10 bases between. The CDR3 sequence: CASSFTSETQYF. The DNA for the CDR3 is TGTGCCAGCAGTTTTACAAGTGAGACCCAGTACTTC.

The CDR3 region has the DNA TGTGCCAGCAGTTTAAACAGGGACCCCTATGGCTACACCTTC. It yields the protein CASSLNRDPYGYTF. The chain employs TRBV27 and TRBJ1-2; D is possibly TRBD1 (6 bases). This CDR3 comprises 14 residues. Germline V gives CDR1 MNHEY, CDR2 SMNVEV (reference sequence). V lost 2 bases and J lost 4, with 11 bases in between.

The rearrangement joins TRBV4-1 to TRBJ2-4; 9 bases match TRBD1. The CDR3 is made up of 16 amino acids. Germline CDR1 MGHRA, CDR2 YSYEKL. V lost 4 bases and J lost 9; bases outside the gene matches: 13. CDR3 DNA: TGCGCCAGCAGCCCGAGTAGGGGACAGGGTCTGAGCATTCAGTACTTC. Protein sequence: CASSPSRGQGLSIQYF.

This chain connects TRBV5-1 to TRBJ1-2, with 9 bases matching TRBD1. This CDR3 has 14 amino acids. The germline V gene has CDR1 SGHRS and CDR2 YFSETQ. Trimming removed 4 bases from V and 8 bases from J; junction bases left unmatched: 9. CDR3: CASSQTGQGIGYTF. In nucleotides, the CDR3 is TGCGCCAGCAGCCAGACGGGACAGGGCATAGGCTACACCTTC.

The rearrangement joins TRBV2 to TRBJ1-5; D is unresolved. The CDR3 consists of 15 residues. Germline V gene lookup returns CDR1 SNHLY and CDR2 FYNNEI. Trimming left V 3 bases short and J 4 bases short, with 13 bases between. This CDR3 is CASSDVQAVNQPQHF. DNA for the CDR3: TGTGCCAGCAGTGATGTGCAGGCCGTGAATCAGCCCCAGCATTTT.

This clone was detected once. V is TRBV11-2 and J is TRBJ2-5; 8 bases map to TRBD1. Germline loops: CDR1 SGHAT, CDR2 FQNNGV. The CDR3 extends over 17 amino acids. After removal of 0 bases from V and 1 base from J, the junction contained 7 bases not matched to a gene. The CDR3 DNA reads as TGTGCCAGCAGCTTAGAGGGGTTGACAGGGGCCCAAGAGACCCAGTACTTC. Translating gives CASSLEGLTGAQETQYF. Combining the CDR3 with reference TRBV11-2 and TRBJ2-5 gives the whole variable domain EAGVAQSPRYKIIEKRQSVAFWCNPISGHATLYWYQQILGQGPKLLIQFQNNGVVDDSQLPKDRFSAERLKGVDSTLKIQPAKLEDSAVYLCASSLEGLTGAQETQYFGPGTRLLVL.

The V and J genes are TRBV18 and TRBJ2-5; TRBD2 aligns across 11 bases. CDR3 length equals 16 residues. J gave up 5 bases and V 3 bases, and 8 bases lay outside the gene matches. Germline V lookup: CDR1 KGHSH, CDR2 LQKENI. DNA for the CDR3: TGTGCCAGCTCACCTAGCGGGAGGGCCTTCGGGGAGACCCAGTACTTC. This gives the protein CASSPSGRAFGETQYF.

The chain uses TRBV12-5 and TRBJ2-5; TRBD2 matches 7 bases. The end of the DNA fits TRBJ2-7 better, so the J call may be wrong. The CDR3 is made up of 13 amino acids. Per the germline V gene, CDR1 is LGHNT and CDR2 is FRNRAP. In DNA, the CDR3 is TGTGCTAGTGCCAGGGACTACTCCTACGAGCAGTACTTC. This gives the protein CASARDYSYEQYF.

The chain employs TRBV7-9 and TRBJ1-2; D is possibly TRBD1 (6 bases). Trimming took 1 base from V and 2 from J, leaving 8 bases between them. The germline V gene encodes CDR1 SEHNR and CDR2 FQNEAQ (reference sequence). The CDR3 runs to 14 residues. This CDR3 is CASSLGGQNYGYTF. CDR3 bases: TGTGCCAGCAGCTTAGGGGGGCAGAACTATGGCTACACCTTC.

The chain carries TRBV2 and TRBJ1-1, with D possibly matching TRBD1 (6 bases). The CDR3 is made up of 15 amino acids. Trimming cost V 6 bases and J 10 bases, with 24 bases left between them. In germline, CDR1 is SNHLY, CDR2 FYNNEI. CDR3 in amino acids: CASSDSLQGPGAAFF. In DNA, the CDR3 is TGTGCCAGCAGCGACTCATTACAGGGACCAGGAGCAGCTTTCTTT.

The chain carries TRBV10-3 and TRBJ2-5, with D maybe TRBD1 (6 bases). This CDR3 has 13 amino acids. The germline V and J ends were trimmed by 4 bases and 1 base, with 7 bases remaining between them. CDR1 ENHRY and CDR2 SYGVKD come from the germline V gene. In DNA, the CDR3 is TGTGCCATCAGTGGACAGGCCCAAGAGACCCAGTACTTC. It is translated as CAISGQAQETQYF.

The genes are TRBV29-1 and TRBJ2-1; D is undetermined. Germline CDR1 SQVTM, CDR2 ANQGSEA. V lost 4 bases and J 4 bases, leaving 14 bases between the germline ends. The CDR3 length is 14 residues. CDR3 protein: CSVADSRLYNEQFF. The CDR3 DNA is TGCAGCGTTGCCGACTCCCGGCTTTACAATGAGCAGTTCTTC.

The chain uses TRBV5-1 and TRBJ1-6; D may be TRBD1 (5 bases). The CDR3 is 14 residues long. The ends were cut back, 3 bases at V and 6 bases at J, with 10 bases in the middle. Germline V CDR1 and CDR2: SGHRS, YFSETQ. CDR3 loop: CASSSQGSNSPLHF. The CDR3 DNA sequence: TGCGCCAGCAGCTCTCAGGGAAGTAATTCACCCCTCCACTTT.

As regards this clone: Germline is not matched at one junction end, which may reflect a read error. This chain uses TRBV5-1 with TRBJ2-6; D may be TRBD1 (5 bases). The CDR3 is 14 amino acids. In germline, CDR1 is SGHRS, CDR2 YFSETQ. Here the CDR3 reads CASSFRPGANGLTF. In DNA form, the CDR3 reads TGCGCCAGCAGCTTTCGCCCTGGGGCCAACGGCCTGACTTTC.